This record looks at one T cell receptor beta chain sequence and its context. This sample is part of a study of CD8 T cells in Susac syndrome. CDR3 size: 14 residues. V gave up 8 bases and J gave up 8 bases; unmatched junction bases: 8. Germline V gene lookup returns CDR1 MNHEY and CDR2 SVGEGT. When the RNA was reverse transcribed, random hexamers were used with an input of roughly 0.45 to 1 ug. One entry per CDR3 protein, called by TCRdb with MiXCR from the immunoSEQ multiplex PCR reads. The sample shows almost 450,000 distinct CDR3 sequences, around 83% of them seen only once. V usage is TRBV6-2 or TRBV6-3 and J usage is TRBJ2-1; 11 bases match TRBD2. The sequenced sample was CD8+ T cells from PBMCs. This receptor was taken from a human donor with multiple sclerosis. The CDR3 is CASGPTSGIDEQFF. The CDR3 DNA sequence: TGTGCCAGCGGACCGACTAGCGGGATTGATGAGCAGTTCTTC.